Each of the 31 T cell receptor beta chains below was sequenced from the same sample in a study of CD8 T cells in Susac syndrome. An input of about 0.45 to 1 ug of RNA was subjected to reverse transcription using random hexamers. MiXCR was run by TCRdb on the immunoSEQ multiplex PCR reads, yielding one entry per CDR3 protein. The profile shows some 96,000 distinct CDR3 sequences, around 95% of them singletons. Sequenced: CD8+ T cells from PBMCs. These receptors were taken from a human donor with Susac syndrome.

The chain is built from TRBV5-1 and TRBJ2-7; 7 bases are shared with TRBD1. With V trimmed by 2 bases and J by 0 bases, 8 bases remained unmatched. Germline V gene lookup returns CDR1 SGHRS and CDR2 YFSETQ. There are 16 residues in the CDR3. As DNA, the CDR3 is TGCGCCAGCAGCTTCCCTACAGGGGAAAGCTCCTACGAGCAGTACTTC. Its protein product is CASSFPTGESSYEQYF.

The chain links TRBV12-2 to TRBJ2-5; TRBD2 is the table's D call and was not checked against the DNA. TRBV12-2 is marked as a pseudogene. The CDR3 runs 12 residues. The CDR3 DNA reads TGTGCAAGTCGCGGGAGTACAGAGACCCAGTACTTC. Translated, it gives CASRGSTETQYF.

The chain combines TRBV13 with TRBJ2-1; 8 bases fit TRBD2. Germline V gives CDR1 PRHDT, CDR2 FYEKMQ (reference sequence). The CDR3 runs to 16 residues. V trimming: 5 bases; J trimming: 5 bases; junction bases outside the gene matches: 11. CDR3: CASSLAGAGGHNEQFF. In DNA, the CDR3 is TGTGCCAGCAGCCTCGCCGGGGCGGGGGGCCACAATGAGCAGTTCTTC.

CDR3 nucleotides: TGCAGCGGCGGACGGACAGGGCCCCTAGCTGAGCAGTTCTTC. It translates to CSGGRTGPLAEQFF. The V gene is TRBV29-1, the J gene TRBJ2-1; the match to TRBD1 covers 8 bases. CDR1 SQVTM and CDR2 ANQGSEA come from the germline V gene. V lost 7 bases to trimming and J lost 9 bases; unmatched junction nucleotides: 14. The CDR3 contains 14 residues.

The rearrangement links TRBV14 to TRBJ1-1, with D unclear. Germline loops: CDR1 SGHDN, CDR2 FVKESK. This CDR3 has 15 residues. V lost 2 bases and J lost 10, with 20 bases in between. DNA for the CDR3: TGTGCCAGCAGCCAACTAGGACCCTGGACCGCTGGAGCTTTCTTT. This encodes CASSQLGPWTAGAFF.

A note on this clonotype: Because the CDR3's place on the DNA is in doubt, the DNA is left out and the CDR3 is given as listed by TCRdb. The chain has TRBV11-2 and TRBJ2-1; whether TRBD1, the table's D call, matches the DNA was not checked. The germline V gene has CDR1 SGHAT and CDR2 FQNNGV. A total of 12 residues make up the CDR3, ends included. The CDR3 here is CASSLVGGGSFF.

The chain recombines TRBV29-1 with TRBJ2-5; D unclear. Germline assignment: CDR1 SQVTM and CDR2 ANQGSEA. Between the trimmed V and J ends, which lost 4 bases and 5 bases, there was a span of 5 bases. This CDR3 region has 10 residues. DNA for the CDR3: TGCAGCGTTGTGATCGAGACCCAGTACTTC. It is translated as CSVVIETQYF.

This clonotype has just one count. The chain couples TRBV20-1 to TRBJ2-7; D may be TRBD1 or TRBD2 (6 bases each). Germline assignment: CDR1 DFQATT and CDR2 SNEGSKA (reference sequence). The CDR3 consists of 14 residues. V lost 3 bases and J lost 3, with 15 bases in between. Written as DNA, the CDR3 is TGCAGTGCTAGTTCGGGGGCGGCGATCTACGAGCAGTACTTC. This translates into CSASSGAAIYEQYF.

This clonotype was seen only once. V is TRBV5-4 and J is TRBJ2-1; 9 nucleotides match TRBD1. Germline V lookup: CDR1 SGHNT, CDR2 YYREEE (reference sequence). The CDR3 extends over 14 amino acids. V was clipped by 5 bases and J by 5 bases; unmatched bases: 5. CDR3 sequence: CASRRDRANNEQFF. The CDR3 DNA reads TGTGCCAGCAGGCGGGACAGGGCAAACAATGAGCAGTTCTTC.

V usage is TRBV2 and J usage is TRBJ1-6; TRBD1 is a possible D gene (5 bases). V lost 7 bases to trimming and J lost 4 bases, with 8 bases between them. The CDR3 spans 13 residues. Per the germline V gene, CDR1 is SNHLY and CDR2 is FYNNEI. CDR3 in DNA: TGTGCCAGCACGTCAGGGTATAATTCACCCCTCCACTTT. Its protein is CASTSGYNSPLHF.

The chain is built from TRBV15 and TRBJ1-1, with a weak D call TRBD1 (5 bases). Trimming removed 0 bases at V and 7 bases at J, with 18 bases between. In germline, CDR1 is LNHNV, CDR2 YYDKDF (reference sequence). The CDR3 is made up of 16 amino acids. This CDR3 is CATSRDRSEGRVEAFF. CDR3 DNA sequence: TGTGCCACCAGCAGAGACCGTTCGGAGGGGAGGGTTGAAGCTTTCTTT.

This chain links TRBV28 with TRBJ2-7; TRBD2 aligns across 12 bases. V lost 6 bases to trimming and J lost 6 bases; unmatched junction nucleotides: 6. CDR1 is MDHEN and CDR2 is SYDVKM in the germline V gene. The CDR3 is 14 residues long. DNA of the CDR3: TGTGCCAGCAGCAGACTAGCGGGAGTGGTCGAGCAGTACTTC. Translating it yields CASSRLAGVVEQYF.

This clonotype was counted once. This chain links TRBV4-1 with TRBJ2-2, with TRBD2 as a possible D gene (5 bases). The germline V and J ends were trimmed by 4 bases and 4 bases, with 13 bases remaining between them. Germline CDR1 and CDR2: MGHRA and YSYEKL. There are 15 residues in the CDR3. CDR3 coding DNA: TGCGCCAGCAGCCCTAGAGAGGGTGCCACCGGGGAGCTGTTTTTT. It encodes CASSPREGATGELFF.

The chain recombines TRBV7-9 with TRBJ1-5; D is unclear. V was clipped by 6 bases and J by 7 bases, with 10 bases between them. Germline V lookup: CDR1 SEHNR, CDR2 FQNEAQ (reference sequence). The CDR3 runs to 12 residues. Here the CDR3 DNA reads TGTGCCAGCAGTGCAATCTCGCAGCCCCAGCATTTT. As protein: CASSAISQPQHF.

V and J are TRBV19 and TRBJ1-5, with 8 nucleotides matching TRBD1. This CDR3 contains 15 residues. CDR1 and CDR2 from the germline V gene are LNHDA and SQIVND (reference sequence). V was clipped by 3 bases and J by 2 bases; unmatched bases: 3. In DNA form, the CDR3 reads TGTGCCAGTAGTATCGACAGGGGTGGCAATCAGCCCCAGCATTTT. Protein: CASSIDRGGNQPQHF.

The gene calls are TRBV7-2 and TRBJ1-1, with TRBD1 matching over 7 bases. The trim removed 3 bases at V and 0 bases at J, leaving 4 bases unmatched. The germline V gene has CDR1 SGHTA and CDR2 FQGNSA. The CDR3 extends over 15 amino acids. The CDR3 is CASSFTTGVNTEAFF. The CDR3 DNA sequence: TGTGCCAGCAGCTTTACAACAGGGGTGAACACTGAAGCTTTCTTT.

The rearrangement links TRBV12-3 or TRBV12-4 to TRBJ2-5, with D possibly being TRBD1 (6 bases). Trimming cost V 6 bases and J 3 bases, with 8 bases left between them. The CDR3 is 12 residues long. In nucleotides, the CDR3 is TGTGCCAGCAGACGACAGGAAGAGACCCAGTACTTC. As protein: CASRRQEETQYF.

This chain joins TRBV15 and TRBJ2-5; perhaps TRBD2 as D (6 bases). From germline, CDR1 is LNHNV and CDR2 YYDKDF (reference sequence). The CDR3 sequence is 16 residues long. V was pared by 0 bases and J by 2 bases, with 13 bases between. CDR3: CATSRDRAGTQETQYF. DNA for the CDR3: TGTGCCACCAGCAGAGATCGCGCGGGGACTCAAGAGACCCAGTACTTC.

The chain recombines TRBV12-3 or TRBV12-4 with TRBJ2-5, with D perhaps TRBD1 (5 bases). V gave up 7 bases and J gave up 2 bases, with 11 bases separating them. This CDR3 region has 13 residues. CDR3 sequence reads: CASTMGQQETQYF. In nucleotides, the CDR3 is TGTGCCAGCACCATGGGGCAGCAAGAGACCCAGTACTTC.

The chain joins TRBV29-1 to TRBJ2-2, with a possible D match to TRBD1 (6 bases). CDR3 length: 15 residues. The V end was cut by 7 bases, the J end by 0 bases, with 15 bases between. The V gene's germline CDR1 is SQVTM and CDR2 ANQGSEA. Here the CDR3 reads CSALGRGSNTGELFF. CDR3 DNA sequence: TGCAGCGCTCTCGGAAGGGGGTCGAACACCGGGGAGCTGTTTTTT.

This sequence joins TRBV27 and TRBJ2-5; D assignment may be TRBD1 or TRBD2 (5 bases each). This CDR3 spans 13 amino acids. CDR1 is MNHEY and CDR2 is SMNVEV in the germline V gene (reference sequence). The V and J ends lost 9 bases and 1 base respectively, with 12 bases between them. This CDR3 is CASGPGRQETQYF. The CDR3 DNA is TGTGCCAGTGGCCCGGGACGCCAAGAGACCCAGTACTTC.

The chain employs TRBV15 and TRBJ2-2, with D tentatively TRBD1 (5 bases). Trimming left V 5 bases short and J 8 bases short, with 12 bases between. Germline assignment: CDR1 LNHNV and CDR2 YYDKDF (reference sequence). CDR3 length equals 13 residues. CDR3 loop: CATSAQGWGELFF. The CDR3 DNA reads TGTGCCACCAGCGCCCAGGGTTGGGGGGAGCTGTTTTTT.

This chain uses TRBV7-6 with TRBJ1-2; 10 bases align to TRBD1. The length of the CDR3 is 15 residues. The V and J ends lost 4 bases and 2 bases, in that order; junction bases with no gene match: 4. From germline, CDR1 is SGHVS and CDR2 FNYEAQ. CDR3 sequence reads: CASSSGQGSNYGYTF. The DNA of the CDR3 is TGTGCCAGCAGCTCGGGACAGGGGTCCAACTATGGCTACACCTTC.

DNA of the CDR3: TGTGCCACCAGTGATTCGGAACAGGAGAACTATGGCTACACCTTC. Translated: CATSDSEQENYGYTF. The gene calls are TRBV24-1 and TRBJ1-2; weak D call: TRBD1 (5 bases). Germline CDR1 is KGHDR and CDR2 is SFDVKD. Trimming shortened V by 2 bases and J by 2 bases, and 11 bases separated the two germline ends. The CDR3 has 15 amino acids.

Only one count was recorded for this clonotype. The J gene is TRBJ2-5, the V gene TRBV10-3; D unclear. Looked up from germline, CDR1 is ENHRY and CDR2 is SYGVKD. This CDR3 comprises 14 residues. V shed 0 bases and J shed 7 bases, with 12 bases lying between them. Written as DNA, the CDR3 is TGTGCCATCAGTGAGTCGATGGGGTCTGGGACCCAGTACTTC. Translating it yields CAISESMGSGTQYF.

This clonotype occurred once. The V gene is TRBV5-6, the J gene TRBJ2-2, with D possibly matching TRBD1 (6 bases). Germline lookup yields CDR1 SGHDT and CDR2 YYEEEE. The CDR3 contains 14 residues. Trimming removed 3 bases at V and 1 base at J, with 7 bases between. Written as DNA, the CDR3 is TGTGCCAGCAGCTGGGGACAGAACACCGGGGAGCTGTTTTTT. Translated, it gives CASSWGQNTGELFF. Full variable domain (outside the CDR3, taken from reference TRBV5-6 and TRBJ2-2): DAGVTQSPTHLIKTRGQQVTLRCSPKSGHDTVSWYQQALGQGPQFIFQYYEEEERQRGNFPDRFSGHQFPNYSSELNVNALLLGDSALYLCASSWGQNTGELFFGEGSRLTVL.

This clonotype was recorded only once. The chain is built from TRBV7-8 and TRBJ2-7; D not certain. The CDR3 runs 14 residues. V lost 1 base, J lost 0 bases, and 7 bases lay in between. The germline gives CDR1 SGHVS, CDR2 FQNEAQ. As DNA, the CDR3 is TGTGCCAGCAGCTTAGAATCGTTCTCCTACGAGCAGTACTTC. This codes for CASSLESFSYEQYF.

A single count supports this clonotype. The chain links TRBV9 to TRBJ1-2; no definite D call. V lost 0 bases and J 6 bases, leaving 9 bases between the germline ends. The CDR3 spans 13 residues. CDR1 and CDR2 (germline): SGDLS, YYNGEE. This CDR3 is CASSVEGWDGYTF. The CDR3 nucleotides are TGTGCCAGCAGCGTAGAGGGCTGGGATGGCTACACCTTC. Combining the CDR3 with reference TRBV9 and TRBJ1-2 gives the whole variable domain DSGVTQTPKHLITATGQRVTLRCSPRSGDLSVYWYQQSLDQGLQFLIQYYNGEERAKGNILERFSAQQFPDLHSELNLSSLELGDSALYFCASSVEGWDGYTFGSGTRLTVV.

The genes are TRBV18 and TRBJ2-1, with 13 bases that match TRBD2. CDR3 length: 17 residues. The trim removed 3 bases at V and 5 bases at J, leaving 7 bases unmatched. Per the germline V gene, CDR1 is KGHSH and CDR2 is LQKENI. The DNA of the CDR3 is TGTGCCAGCTCACCCGGGACTAGCGGGATGGTTGACAATGAGCAGTTCTTC. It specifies CASSPGTSGMVDNEQFF.

The DNA of the CDR3 is TGTGCCAGCAGCGTAGCTGCGCAGCCGGGATATGGCTACACCTTC. Protein: CASSVAAQPGYGYTF. This rearrangement joins TRBV9 to TRBJ1-2; D is unclear. Trimming shortened V by 0 bases and J by 5 bases, and 14 bases separated the two germline ends. The CDR3 is 15 residues long. Germline CDR1 reads SGDLS; CDR2 reads YYNGEE.

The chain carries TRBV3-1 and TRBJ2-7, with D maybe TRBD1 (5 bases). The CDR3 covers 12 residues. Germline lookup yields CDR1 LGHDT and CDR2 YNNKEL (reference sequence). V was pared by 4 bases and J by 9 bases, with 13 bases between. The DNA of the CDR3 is TGTGCCAGCAGCCGAGACACAGGTCGGCAGTACTTC. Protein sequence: CASSRDTGRQYF.